The entry below describes one T cell receptor beta chain. Its target is not known. Trimming removed 4 bases at V and 7 bases at J, with 9 bases between. This CDR3 spans 12 amino acids. Germline V lookup: CDR1 SGHDT, CDR2 YYEEEE. Clones were sequenced by immunoSEQ multiplex PCR, and TCRdb holds only the in-frame ones, with some missing. The sample lists 37,000 or so clones, about 83% seen once, with roughly 3% in the top ten. This sample stems from a study of lymphopenia after photon versus proton radiotherapy. Broader study findings: Authors raise, but do not show, better survival with proton therapy.

The genes are TRBV5-6 and TRBJ2-1, with D possibly being TRBD2 (6 bases). This specimen was peripheral blood, taken from a patient treated with photon-based radiotherapy. The sequence derives from a man over 45 with gastric cancer. The CDR3 nucleotides read TGTGCCAGCAGCCGGACTACAAATGAGCAGTTCTTC. The encoded protein is CASSRTTNEQFF.